Presented here are 21 T cell receptor beta chains from one specimen sequenced in a study of T cell responses to AZD1222 COVID-19 vaccine. Clones were sequenced by immunoSEQ multiplex PCR, and TCRdb holds only the in-frame ones, with some missing. The sample holds some 150,000 clones, roughly 90% seen once. The material was peripheral blood, obtained on day 0 of AZD1222 vaccination. The source of these receptors is an adult in good health.

This clone was detected once. The V gene is TRBV20-1, the J gene TRBJ2-1; 9 bases are shared with TRBD2. The CDR3 consists of 14 residues. Per germline, CDR1 DFQATT and CDR2 SNEGSKA (reference sequence). J gave up 8 bases and V 3 bases, and 8 bases lay outside the gene matches. CDR3 sequence (DNA): TGCAGTGCTAGTCCGGGACTAGCTTACTATGAGCAGTTCTTC. It encodes CSASPGLAYYEQFF.

The rearrangement links TRBV7-2 to TRBJ1-6, with TRBD1 matching over 8 bases. CDR3 size: 15 residues. Trimming removed 5 bases from V and 9 bases from J; junction bases left unmatched: 9. Germline V gene data show CDR1 as SGHTA and CDR2 as FQGNSA. As DNA, the CDR3 is TGTGCCAGCAGCCCCAGACAGGGGAAGGGTTCACCCCTCCACTTT. Translating it yields CASSPRQGKGSPLHF.

The V gene is TRBV19, the J gene TRBJ2-1, with D possibly matching TRBD1 (5 bases). Trimming removed 2 bases from V and 0 bases from J, with 17 bases in between. Germline V gene sequence: CDR1 LNHDA, CDR2 SQIVND (reference sequence). This CDR3 region has 18 residues. The CDR3, as DNA: TGTGCCAGTAGTATACCGACAGTGCCCAAGAGCTCCTACAATGAGCAGTTCTTC. Residues: CASSIPTVPKSSYNEQFF.

The chain combines TRBV5-1 with TRBJ1-2, with D perhaps TRBD1 (5 bases). Germline CDR1 is SGHRS and CDR2 is YFSETQ. Deletions cut 4 bases from V and 6 bases from J, with 13 bases between. The CDR3 is made up of 13 amino acids. Here the CDR3 reads CASSPPGEDGYTF. As DNA, the CDR3 is TGCGCCAGCAGCCCGCCGGGGGAGGATGGCTACACCTTC.

The CDR3, as DNA: TGTGCCAGCAGTTTGACGCAGGGAGCTTTCTTT. This translates into CASSLTQGAFF. This chain joins TRBV12-3 or TRBV12-4 and TRBJ1-1, with D tentatively TRBD1 (5 bases). Trimming removed 3 bases at V and 10 bases at J, with 9 bases between. This CDR3 spans 11 amino acids.

The rearrangement uses TRBV5-4 and TRBJ2-3; 8 bases agree with TRBD2. The CDR3 contains 18 residues. From germline, CDR1 is SGHNT and CDR2 YYREEE (reference sequence). J was trimmed by 5 bases and V by 4 bases; bases with no gene match: 18. In nucleotides, the CDR3 is TGTGCCAGCAGCCCCGCAAGGATTAGCGGGGTAGTAGGAGATACGCAGTATTTT. It yields the protein CASSPARISGVVGDTQYF.

This sequence joins TRBV9 and TRBJ2-7; no clear D gene. CDR3 length: 14 residues. The germline V gene has CDR1 SGDLS and CDR2 YYNGEE. The germline V and J ends were trimmed by 2 bases and 2 bases, with 11 bases remaining between them. Written as DNA, the CDR3 is TGTGCCAGCAGCGTCGACTCCCTGACCTACGAGCAGTACTTC. It translates to CASSVDSLTYEQYF.

Concerning this clone itself: In the same sample, other DNA sequences code for this CDR3. The gene calls are TRBV5-4 and TRBJ1-2; D remains unclear. The CDR3 totals 13 residues. The V gene's germline CDR1 is SGHNT and CDR2 YYREEE (reference sequence). V was pared by 0 bases and J by 4 bases, with 7 bases between. The CDR3 DNA reads TGTGCCAGCAGCTTGGCCGGCAGCTATGGCTACACCTTC. This encodes CASSLAGSYGYTF.

The chain uses TRBV4-2 and TRBJ1-2, with 8 positions matching TRBD1. The V and J ends lost 8 bases and 8 bases, in that order; junction bases with no gene match: 4. CDR3 size: 11 residues. Per germline, CDR1 LGHNA and CDR2 YNFKEQ. In DNA form, the CDR3 reads TGTGCCAGCGGACAGGGTGGAGGCTACACCTTC. It codes for CASGQGGGYTF.

The CDR3 region has the DNA TGTGCCAGCAGCCCACAATGGGAAGGAGGCGGAAGAGGCTACACCTTC. It specifies CASSPQWEGGGRGYTF. The gene calls are TRBV7-6 and TRBJ1-2; D unresolved. From germline, CDR1 is SGHVS and CDR2 FNYEAQ. V shed 5 bases and J shed 8 bases, with 24 bases lying between them. The CDR3 spans 16 residues.

A few counts support this clone. The chain combines TRBV27 with TRBJ2-7; D may be TRBD1 (6 bases). CDR3 length: 15 residues. The V end lost 6 bases, the J end lost 2 bases, and 17 bases lay between the germline ends. CDR1 MNHEY and CDR2 SMNVEV come from the germline V gene (reference sequence). The CDR3 here is CASRQTTGLTYEQYF. In DNA, the CDR3 is TGTGCCAGCAGACAGACGACAGGCCTAACCTACGAGCAGTACTTC.

The V and J genes are TRBV6-5 and TRBJ2-2; 7 bases fit TRBD1. Germline CDR1 and CDR2: MNHEY and SVGAGI. The CDR3 has 14 residues. Trimming cost V 5 bases and J 6 bases; bases outside gene matches: 6. The DNA of the CDR3 is TGTGCCAGCAGTCAACAGGGGTGGGCCGGGGAGCTGTTTTTT. Its protein product is CASSQQGWAGELFF.

V and J are TRBV11-2 and TRBJ1-1; D ambiguous. V was clipped by 1 base and J by 1 base, with 7 bases between them. The CDR3 consists of 14 residues. The V gene's germline CDR1 is SGHAT and CDR2 FQNNGV. The CDR3 reads CASSLGGANTEAFF. The CDR3 bases are TGTGCCAGCAGCTTAGGAGGAGCGAACACTGAAGCTTTCTTT.

The chain uses TRBV27 and TRBJ1-1, with D perhaps matching TRBD1 (6 bases). The V gene lost 6 bases and the J gene lost 1 base, with 15 bases spanning the gap. The CDR3 loop spans 15 amino acids. The germline V gene has CDR1 MNHEY and CDR2 SMNVEV (reference sequence). Here the CDR3 DNA reads TGTGCCAGCAGATCCGTGAGGGGGTGGAACACTGAAGCTTTCTTT. Its protein product is CASRSVRGWNTEAFF.

The chain couples TRBV3-1 (or the pseudogene TRBV3-2) to TRBJ1-4; TRBD1 matches at 7 bases. The CDR3 length is 13 residues. Unmatched junction bases numbered 1, after V lost 1 base and J lost 8 bases. Germline V gene data show CDR1 as LGHDT and CDR2 as YNNKEL (reference sequence). In nucleotides, the CDR3 is TGTGCCAGCAGCCAAGTCAGGGGGGAAAAACTGTTTTTT. As protein: CASSQVRGEKLFF.

The V gene is TRBV20-1, the J gene TRBJ1-5, with 9 nucleotides matching TRBD1. V shed 3 bases and J 4 bases; nucleotides not matched to a gene: 7. The CDR3 spans 15 residues. CDR1 is DFQATT and CDR2 is SNEGSKA in the germline V gene (reference sequence). For the CDR3, the DNA is TGCAGTGCTAGTCCCGGGACAGGGTTTAATCAGCCCCAGCATTTT. Its translation is CSASPGTGFNQPQHF.

This chain uses TRBV6-5 with TRBJ1-2; unclear D gene. The V end was cut by 6 bases, the J end by 1 base, with 3 bases between. The CDR3 covers 11 residues. Per the germline V gene, CDR1 is MNHEY and CDR2 is SVGAGI. The CDR3 is CASRLNYGYTF. CDR3 bases: TGTGCCAGCAGACTTAACTATGGCTACACCTTC.

The chain joins TRBV12-3 or TRBV12-4 to TRBJ1-1; the D is unclear. CDR3 size: 13 residues. V was clipped by 3 bases and J by 5 bases, with 10 bases between them. CDR3 DNA sequence: TGTGCCAGCAGTTTCTTCGCGGGGACTGAAGCTTTCTTT. Protein: CASSFFAGTEAFF.

Here the CDR3 reads CASSPYRGEHQPQHF. DNA of the CDR3: TGTGCCAGCAGCCCCTATCGGGGGGAGCATCAGCCCCAGCATTTT. The chain has TRBV7-2 and TRBJ1-5, with D perhaps TRBD1 (5 bases). Germline CDR1 is SGHTA and CDR2 is FQGNSA. The CDR3 contains 15 residues. Trimming removed 5 bases at V and 5 bases at J, with 16 bases between.

The CDR3, as DNA: TGCGCCAGCAGCCCTCGAACCACAGATACGCAGTATTTT. The encoded protein is CASSPRTTDTQYF. This chain joins TRBV5-1 and TRBJ2-3; D gene unclear. From germline, CDR1 is SGHRS and CDR2 YFSETQ. The CDR3 runs 13 residues. V was clipped by 4 bases and J by 2 bases, with 8 bases between them. Combining the CDR3 with reference TRBV5-1 and TRBJ2-3 gives the whole variable domain KAGVTQTPRYLIKTRGQQVTLSCSPISGHRSVSWYQQTPGQGLQFLFEYFSETQRNKGNFPGRFSGRQFSNSRSEMNVSTLELGDSALYLCASSPRTTDTQYFGPGTRLTVL.

The chain links TRBV11-3 to TRBJ2-3; TRBD1 agrees at 12 bases. Germline loops: CDR1 SGHNT, CDR2 YENEEA. This CDR3 spans 15 amino acids. Losses at the gene ends were 3 bases for V and 5 bases for J; bases not matched to a gene: 3. The CDR3 protein is CASSLGQGAGDTQYF. The CDR3 region has the DNA TGTGCCAGCAGCTTGGGACAGGGGGCTGGAGATACGCAGTATTTT.